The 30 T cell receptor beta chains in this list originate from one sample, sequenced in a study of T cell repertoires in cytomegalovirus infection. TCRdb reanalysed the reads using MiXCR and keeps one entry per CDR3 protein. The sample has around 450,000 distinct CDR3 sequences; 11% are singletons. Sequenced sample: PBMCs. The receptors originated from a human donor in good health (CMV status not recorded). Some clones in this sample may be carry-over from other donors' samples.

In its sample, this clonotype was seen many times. The CDR3 coding sequence is TGTGCCAGCGTCGGGTTAACCTACGAGCAGTACTTC. Protein product: CASVGLTYEQYF. The chain joins TRBV2 to TRBJ2-7; D not certain. V lost 8 bases and J lost 2, with 10 bases in between. This CDR3 is 12 amino acids long. Germline lookup yields CDR1 SNHLY and CDR2 FYNNEI.

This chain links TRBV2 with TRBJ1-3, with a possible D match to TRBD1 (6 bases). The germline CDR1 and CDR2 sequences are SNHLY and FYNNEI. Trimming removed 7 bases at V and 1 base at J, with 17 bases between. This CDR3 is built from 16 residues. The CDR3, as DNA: TGTGCCAGCATCGGACAGAAGGGTCCTTCTGGAAACACCATATATTTT. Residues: CASIGQKGPSGNTIYF. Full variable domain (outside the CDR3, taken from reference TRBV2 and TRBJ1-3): EPEVTQTPSHQVTQMGQEVILRCVPISNHLYFYWYRQILGQKVEFLVSFYNNEISEKSEIFDDQFSVERPDGSNFTLKIRSTKLEDSAMYFCASIGQKGPSGNTIYFGEGSWLTVV.

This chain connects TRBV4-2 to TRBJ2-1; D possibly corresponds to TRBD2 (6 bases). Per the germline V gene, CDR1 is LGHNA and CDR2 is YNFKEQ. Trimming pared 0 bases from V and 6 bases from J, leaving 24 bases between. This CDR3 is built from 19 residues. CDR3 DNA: TGTGCCAGCAGCCAAGATGGGGTGGCACAGGTGGGAGGCCTCAATGAGCAGTTCTTC. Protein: CASSQDGVAQVGGLNEQFF.

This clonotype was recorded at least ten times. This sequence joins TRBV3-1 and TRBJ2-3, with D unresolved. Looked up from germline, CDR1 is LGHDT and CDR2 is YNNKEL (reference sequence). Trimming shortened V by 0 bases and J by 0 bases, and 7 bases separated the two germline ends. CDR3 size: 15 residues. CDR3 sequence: CASSQEAQSTDTQYF. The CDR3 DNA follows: TGTGCCAGCAGCCAAGAGGCGCAGAGCACAGATACGCAGTATTTT.

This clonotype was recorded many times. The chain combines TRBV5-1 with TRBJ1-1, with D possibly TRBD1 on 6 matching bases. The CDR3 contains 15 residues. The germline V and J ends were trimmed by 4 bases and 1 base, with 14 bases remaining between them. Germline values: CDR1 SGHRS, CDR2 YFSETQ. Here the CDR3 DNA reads TGCGCCAGCAGCGAGAGGGGGGTCGGGAACACTGAAGCTTTCTTT. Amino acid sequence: CASSERGVGNTEAFF.

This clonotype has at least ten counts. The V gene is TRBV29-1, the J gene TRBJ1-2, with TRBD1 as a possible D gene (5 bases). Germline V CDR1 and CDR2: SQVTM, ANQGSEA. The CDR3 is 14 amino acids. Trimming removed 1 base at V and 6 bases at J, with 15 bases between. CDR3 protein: CSVEGAGNVNGYTF. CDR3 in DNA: TGCAGCGTTGAAGGGGCAGGGAATGTTAATGGCTACACCTTC.

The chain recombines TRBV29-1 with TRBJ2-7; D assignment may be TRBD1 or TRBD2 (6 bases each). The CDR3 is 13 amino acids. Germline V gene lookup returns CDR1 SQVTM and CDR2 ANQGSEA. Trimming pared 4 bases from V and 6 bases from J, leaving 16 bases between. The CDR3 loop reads CSVGGELGGEQYF. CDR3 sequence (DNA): TGCAGCGTTGGGGGGGAGTTAGGGGGCGAGCAGTACTTC.

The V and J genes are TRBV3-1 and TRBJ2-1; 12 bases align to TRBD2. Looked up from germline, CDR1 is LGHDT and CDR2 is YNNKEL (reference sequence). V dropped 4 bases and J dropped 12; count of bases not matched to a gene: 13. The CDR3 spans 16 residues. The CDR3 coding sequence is TGTGCCAGCAGCCCGCGGGCTAGCGGGGGGGCCTATAGGCAGTTCTTC. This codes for CASSPRASGGAYRQFF.

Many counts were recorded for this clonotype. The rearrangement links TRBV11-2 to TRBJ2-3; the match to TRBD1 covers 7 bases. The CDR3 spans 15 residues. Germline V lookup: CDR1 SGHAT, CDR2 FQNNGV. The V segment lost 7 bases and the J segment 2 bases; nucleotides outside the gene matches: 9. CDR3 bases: TGTGCCAGCAACCGTGGACAGGTTATCACAGATACGCAGTATTTT. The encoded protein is CASNRGQVITDTQYF.

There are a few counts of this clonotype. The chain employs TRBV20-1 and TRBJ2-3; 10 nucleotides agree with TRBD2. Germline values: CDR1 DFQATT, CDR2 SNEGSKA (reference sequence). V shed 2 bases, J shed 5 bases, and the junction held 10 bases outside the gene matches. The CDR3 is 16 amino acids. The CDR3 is CSARPGTSALRDTQYF. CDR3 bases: TGCAGTGCTAGACCCGGGACTAGCGCTCTCCGAGATACGCAGTATTTT.

The DNA for the CDR3 is TGTGCCAGCAGCTTATCGGGGGCGCGCACCTACGAGCAGTACTTC. Residues: CASSLSGARTYEQYF. This sequence joins TRBV11-2 and TRBJ2-7, with D possibly being TRBD1 or TRBD2 (6 bases each). V dropped 2 bases and J dropped 2 bases, with 13 bases sitting between them. Germline CDR1 reads SGHAT; CDR2 reads FQNNGV. The CDR3 runs to 15 residues.

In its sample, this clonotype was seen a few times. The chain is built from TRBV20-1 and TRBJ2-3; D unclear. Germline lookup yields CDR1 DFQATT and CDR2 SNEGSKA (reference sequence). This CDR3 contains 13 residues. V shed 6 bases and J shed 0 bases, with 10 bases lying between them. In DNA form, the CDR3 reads TGCAGTGCAGGTCCCCCAAGCACAGATACGCAGTATTTT. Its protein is CSAGPPSTDTQYF.

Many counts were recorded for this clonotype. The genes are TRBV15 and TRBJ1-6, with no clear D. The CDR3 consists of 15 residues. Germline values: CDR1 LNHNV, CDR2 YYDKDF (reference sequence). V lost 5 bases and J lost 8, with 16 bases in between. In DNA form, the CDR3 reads TGTGCCACCAGCGAACGCTCACTCGGAGATTCACCCCTCCACTTT. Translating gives CATSERSLGDSPLHF.

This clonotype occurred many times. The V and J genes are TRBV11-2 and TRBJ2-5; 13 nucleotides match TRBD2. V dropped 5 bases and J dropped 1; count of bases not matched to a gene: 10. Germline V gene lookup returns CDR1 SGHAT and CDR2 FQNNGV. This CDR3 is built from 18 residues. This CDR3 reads CASSPRLAGGRTQETQYF. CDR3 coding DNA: TGTGCCAGCAGCCCCCGACTAGCGGGGGGCCGAACCCAAGAGACCCAGTACTTC. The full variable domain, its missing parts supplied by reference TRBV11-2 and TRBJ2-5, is EAGVAQSPRYKIIEKRQSVAFWCNPISGHATLYWYQQILGQGPKLLIQFQNNGVVDDSQLPKDRFSAERLKGVDSTLKIQPAKLEDSAVYLCASSPRLAGGRTQETQYFGPGTRLLVL.

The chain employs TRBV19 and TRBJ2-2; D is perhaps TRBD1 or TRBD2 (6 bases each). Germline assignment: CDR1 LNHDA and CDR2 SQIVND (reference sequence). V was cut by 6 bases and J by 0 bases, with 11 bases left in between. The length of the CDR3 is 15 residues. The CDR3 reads CASRRGHANTGELFF. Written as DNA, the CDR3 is TGTGCCAGTAGGCGGGGACATGCGAACACCGGGGAGCTGTTTTTT.

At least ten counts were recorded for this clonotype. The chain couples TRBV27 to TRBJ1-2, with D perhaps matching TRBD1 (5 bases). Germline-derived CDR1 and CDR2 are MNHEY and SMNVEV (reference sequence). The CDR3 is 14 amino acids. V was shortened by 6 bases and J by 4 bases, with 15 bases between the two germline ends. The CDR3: CASSPRRDGYGYTF. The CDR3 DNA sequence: TGTGCCAGCAGCCCCCGAAGGGACGGCTATGGCTACACCTTC.

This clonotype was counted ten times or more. The CDR3 DNA follows: TGTGCCAGCAGCTCTCTGACAGATTCGTACAATGAGCAGTTCTTC. Its translation: CASSSLTDSYNEQFF. The chain couples TRBV7-9 to TRBJ2-1; a possible D gene is TRBD1 (5 bases). The CDR3 has 15 amino acids. Germline V gene data show CDR1 as SEHNR and CDR2 as FQNEAQ (reference sequence). The germline V and J ends were trimmed by 4 bases and 4 bases, with 14 bases remaining between them.

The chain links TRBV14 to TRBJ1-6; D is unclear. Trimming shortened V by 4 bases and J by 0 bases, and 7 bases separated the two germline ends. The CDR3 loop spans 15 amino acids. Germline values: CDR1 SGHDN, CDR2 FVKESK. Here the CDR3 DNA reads TGTGCCAGCAGCCGCAGGAGCTCCTATAATTCACCCCTCCACTTT. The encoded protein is CASSRRSSYNSPLHF.

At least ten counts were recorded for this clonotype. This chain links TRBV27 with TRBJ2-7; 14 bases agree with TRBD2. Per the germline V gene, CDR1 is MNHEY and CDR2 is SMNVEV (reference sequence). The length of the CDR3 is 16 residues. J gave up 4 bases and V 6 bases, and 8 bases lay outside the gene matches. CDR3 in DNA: TGTGCCAGCAGGGGGACTAGCGGGGGTGGTTTTTACGAGCAGTACTTC. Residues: CASRGTSGGGFYEQYF.

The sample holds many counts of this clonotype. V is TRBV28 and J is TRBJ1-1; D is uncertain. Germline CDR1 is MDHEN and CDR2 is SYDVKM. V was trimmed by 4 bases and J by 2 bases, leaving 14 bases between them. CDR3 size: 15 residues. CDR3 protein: CASSSLNGGNTEAFF. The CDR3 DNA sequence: TGTGCCAGCAGTTCCTTAAACGGAGGAAACACTGAAGCTTTCTTT.

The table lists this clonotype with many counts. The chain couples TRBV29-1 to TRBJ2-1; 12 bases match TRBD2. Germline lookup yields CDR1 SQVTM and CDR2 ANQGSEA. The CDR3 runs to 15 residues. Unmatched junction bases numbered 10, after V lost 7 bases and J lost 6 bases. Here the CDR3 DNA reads TGCAGCGGCAGACTAGCGGGAGTACCCCCCAATGAGCAGTTCTTC. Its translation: CSGRLAGVPPNEQFF.

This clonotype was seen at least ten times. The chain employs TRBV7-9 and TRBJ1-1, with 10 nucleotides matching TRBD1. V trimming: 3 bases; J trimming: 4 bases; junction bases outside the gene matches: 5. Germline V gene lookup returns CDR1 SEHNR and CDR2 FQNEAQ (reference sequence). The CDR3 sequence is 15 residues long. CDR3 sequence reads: CASSLGTGVRTEAFF. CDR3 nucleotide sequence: TGTGCCAGCAGCTTGGGGACAGGGGTACGCACTGAAGCTTTCTTT.

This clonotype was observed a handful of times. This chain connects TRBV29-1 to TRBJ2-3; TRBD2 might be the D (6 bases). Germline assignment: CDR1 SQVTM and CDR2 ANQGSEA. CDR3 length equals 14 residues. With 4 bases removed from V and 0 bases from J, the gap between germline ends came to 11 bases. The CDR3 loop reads CSVGVGTSTDTQYF. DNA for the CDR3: TGCAGCGTTGGGGTAGGGACTAGCACAGATACGCAGTATTTT.

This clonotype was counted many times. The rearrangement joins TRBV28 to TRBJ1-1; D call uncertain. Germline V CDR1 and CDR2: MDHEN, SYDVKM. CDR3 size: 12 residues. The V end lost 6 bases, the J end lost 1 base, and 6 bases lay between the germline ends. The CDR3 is CASSHRNTEAFF. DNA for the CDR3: TGTGCCAGCAGCCACAGGAACACTGAAGCTTTCTTT.

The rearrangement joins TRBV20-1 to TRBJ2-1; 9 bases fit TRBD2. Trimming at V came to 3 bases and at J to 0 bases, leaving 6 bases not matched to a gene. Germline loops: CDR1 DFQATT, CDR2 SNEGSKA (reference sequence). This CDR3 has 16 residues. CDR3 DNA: TGCAGTGCTAGCCCCATAGCGGGAGACTCCTACAATGAGCAGTTCTTC. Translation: CSASPIAGDSYNEQFF.

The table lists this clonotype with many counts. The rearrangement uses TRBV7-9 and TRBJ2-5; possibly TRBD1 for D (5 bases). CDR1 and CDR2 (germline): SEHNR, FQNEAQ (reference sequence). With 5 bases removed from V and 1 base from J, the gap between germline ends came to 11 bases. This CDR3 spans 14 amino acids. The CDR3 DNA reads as TGTGCCAGCAGCCCCCGGCAGGGCCAAGAGACCCAGTACTTC. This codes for CASSPRQGQETQYF.

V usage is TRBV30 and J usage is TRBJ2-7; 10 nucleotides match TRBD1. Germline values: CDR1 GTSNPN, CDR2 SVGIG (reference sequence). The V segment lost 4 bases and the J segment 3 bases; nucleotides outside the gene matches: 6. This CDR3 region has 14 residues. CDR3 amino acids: CAWNPGTGDYEQYF. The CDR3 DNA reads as TGTGCCTGGAATCCCGGGACAGGGGACTACGAGCAGTACTTC.

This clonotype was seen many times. The CDR3 nucleotides are TGCGCCAGCAGCCAAGACCCAATCGGGGGAGGGGGAAACATTCAGTACTTC. Protein sequence: CASSQDPIGGGGNIQYF. The chain joins TRBV4-1 to TRBJ2-4; TRBD2 might be the D (7 bases). V dropped 0 bases and J dropped 6 bases, with 18 bases sitting between them. CDR3 size: 17 residues. The germline CDR1 and CDR2 sequences are MGHRA and YSYEKL.

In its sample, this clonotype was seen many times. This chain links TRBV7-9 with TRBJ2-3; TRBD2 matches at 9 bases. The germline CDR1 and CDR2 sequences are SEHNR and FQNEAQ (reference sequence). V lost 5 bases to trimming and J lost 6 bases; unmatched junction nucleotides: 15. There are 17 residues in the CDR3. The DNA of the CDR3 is TGTGCCAGCAGCGACATACTAGCGGGTCTCTTAGGGGATACGCAGTATTTT. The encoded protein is CASSDILAGLLGDTQYF.

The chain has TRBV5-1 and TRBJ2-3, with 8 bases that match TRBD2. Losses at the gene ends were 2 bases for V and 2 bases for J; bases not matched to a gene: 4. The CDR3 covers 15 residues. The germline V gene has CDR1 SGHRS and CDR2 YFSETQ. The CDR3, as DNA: TGCGCCAGCAGCTTTAGCGGGGCTCCCACAGATACGCAGTATTTT. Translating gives CASSFSGAPTDTQYF.